This entry concerns a single T cell receptor (beta chain). Its antigen is unidentified. The source of the sample is a study of cytomegalovirus exposure and HLA in healthy donors. Study-wide points: Some TCR beta chains (164 of them) were listed as cytomegalovirus-associated. A later analysis found that most CMV-associated TCR beta chains appeared HLA-restricted.

The germline V gene encodes CDR1 SEHNR and CDR2 FQNEAQ (reference sequence). This CDR3 comprises 15 residues. The V end lost 0 bases, the J end lost 4 bases, and 12 bases lay between the germline ends. The PCR employed 60 Vbeta primers together with 13 Jbeta primers. Measured with immunoSEQ multiplex PCR; TCRdb has only the in-frame clones, and not every one. The repertoire holds more than 95,000 clones, roughly 13% seen once, with 16% in the top ten. The V call is TRBV7-9, the J call TRBJ1-2; D gene ambiguous. The origin of this receptor is a middle-aged man in good health and CMV-seropositive. The sequenced material came from PBMCs. The CDR3 coding sequence is TGTGCCAGCAGCTTAGCGCAGGCGGAGGTCTATGGCTACACCTTC. Its translation: CASSLAQAEVYGYTF.